One T cell receptor beta chain is described in this entry. Assay: immunoSEQ multiplex PCR; the TCRdb copy retains only in-frame clones and omits some. The repertoire holds approximately 18,000 clones, with less than 90% as singletons. These data originate in a study of T cells after posttransplantation cyclophosphamide. V trimming: 8 bases; J trimming: 2 bases; junction bases outside the gene matches: 14. The CDR3 covers 16 residues. The V gene's germline CDR1 is SQVTM and CDR2 ANQGSEA. The source is a man aged 25 to 40 in good health and a related stem cell transplant donor. Sequencing used memory CD4+ T cells sorted from blood. The chain is built from TRBV29-1 and TRBJ2-3; 9 positions match TRBD1. The CDR3 protein is CSFRDREQIFTDTQYF. CDR3 bases: TGCAGCTTTCGGGACAGGGAACAAATCTTCACAGATACGCAGTATTTT.